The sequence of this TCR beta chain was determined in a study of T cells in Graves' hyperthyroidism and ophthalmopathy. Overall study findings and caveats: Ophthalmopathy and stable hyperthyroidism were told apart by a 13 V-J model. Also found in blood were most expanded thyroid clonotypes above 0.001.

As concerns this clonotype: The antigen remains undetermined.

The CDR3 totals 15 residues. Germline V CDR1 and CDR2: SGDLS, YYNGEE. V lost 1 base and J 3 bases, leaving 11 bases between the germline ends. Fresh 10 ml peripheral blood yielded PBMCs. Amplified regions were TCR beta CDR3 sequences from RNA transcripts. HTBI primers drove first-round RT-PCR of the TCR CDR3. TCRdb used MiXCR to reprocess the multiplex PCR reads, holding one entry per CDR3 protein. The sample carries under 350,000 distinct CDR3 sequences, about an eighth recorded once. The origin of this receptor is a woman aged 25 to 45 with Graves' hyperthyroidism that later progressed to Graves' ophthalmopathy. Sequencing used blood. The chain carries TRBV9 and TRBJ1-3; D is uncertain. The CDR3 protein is CASSVSPGVGNTIYF. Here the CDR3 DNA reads TGTGCCAGCAGCGTATCCCCTGGGGTTGGAAACACCATATATTTT.